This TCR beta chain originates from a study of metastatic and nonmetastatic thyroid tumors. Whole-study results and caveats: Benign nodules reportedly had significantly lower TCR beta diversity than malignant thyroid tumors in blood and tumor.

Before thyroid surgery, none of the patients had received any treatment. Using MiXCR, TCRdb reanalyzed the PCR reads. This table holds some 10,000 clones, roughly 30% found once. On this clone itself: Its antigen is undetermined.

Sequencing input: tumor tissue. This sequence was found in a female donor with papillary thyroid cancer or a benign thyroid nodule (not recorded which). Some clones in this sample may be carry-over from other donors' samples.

The CDR3 region has the DNA TGCAGTGCTCGGAGTTTTAGCGGGACCTTCGAGCAGTACTTC. It codes for CSARSFSGTFEQYF. The rearrangement joins TRBV20-1 to TRBJ2-7; 8 bases match TRBD2. V was clipped by 5 bases and J by 6 bases; unmatched bases: 12. The CDR3 spans 14 residues. Germline lookup yields CDR1 DFQATT and CDR2 SNEGSKA (reference sequence).